This paragraph reports one T cell receptor (beta chain). What it binds is not known. Primed by a sample-barcoded 5' primer and a J-beta primer mix, a second PCR proceeded for roughly 6 to 12 cycles. TCRdb itself ran the 5' RACE reads through MiXCR, one entry per CDR3 protein. This table has some 1 million distinct CDR3 sequences, 35% to 50% appearing once. The record originates from a study of blood T cells in healthy people across ages. The CDR3 consists of 13 residues. Looked up from germline, CDR1 is SGHDN and CDR2 is FVKESK. The study, taken as a whole, reports: Greater diversity and more naive CD4+ cells were seen in long-lived donors than in aged donors.

This clonotype was sampled from a woman in her fifties or sixties in good health. Material: blood. This sequence joins TRBV14 and TRBJ2-5; D perhaps matches TRBD2 (6 bases). The J call is in doubt because the DNA end fits TRBJ2-7 better. Written as DNA, the CDR3 is TGTGCCAGCAGCCAAGTATGGGGGGTCGAGCAGTACTTC. It codes for CASSQVWGVEQYF.